The 22 T cell receptor beta chains in this list originate from one sample, sequenced in a study of T cell changes during pregnancy in multiple sclerosis. The protocol was immunoSEQ multiplex PCR, while the TCRdb copy is restricted to in-frame clones and leaves out a portion. The table shows around 50,000 clones, with 93% occurring only once. Sequenced material: CD8+ T cells from peripheral blood mononuclear cells, taken in the second trimester of pregnancy. These receptors were taken from a female donor with multiple sclerosis, enrolled in a pregnancy study.

This chain connects TRBV29-1 to TRBJ2-2, with 9 bases aligning to TRBD1. The CDR3 length is 16 residues. The V gene end was trimmed by 1 base and the J gene end by 6 bases; junction bases not matched to a gene: 9. The germline CDR1 and CDR2 sequences are SQVTM and ANQGSEA. CDR3 region: CSVEGVGTGNPGELFF. CDR3 DNA sequence: TGCAGCGTTGAAGGTGTAGGGACAGGGAATCCCGGGGAGCTGTTTTTT.

The rearrangement links TRBV7-9 to TRBJ2-5; TRBD1 aligns across 9 bases. Looked up from germline, CDR1 is SEHNR and CDR2 is FQNEAQ (reference sequence). The CDR3 sequence is 14 residues long. J lost 2 bases, V lost 3 bases, and 1 base had no gene match. CDR3 nucleotides: TGTGCCAGCAGCTTCGACAGGGGGCAAGAGACCCAGTACTTC. Translation gives CASSFDRGQETQYF.

This rearrangement joins TRBV7-2 to TRBJ1-2; TRBD1 matches at 9 bases. There are 15 residues in the CDR3. The germline CDR1 and CDR2 sequences are SGHTA and FQGNSA. V gave up 4 bases and J gave up 4 bases; unmatched junction bases: 7. The CDR3 is CASSSWGQGGYGYTF. CDR3 nucleotide sequence: TGTGCCAGCAGCTCCTGGGGACAGGGAGGCTATGGCTACACCTTC. The full variable domain, with the rest looked up from reference TRBV7-2 and TRBJ1-2, is GAGVSQSPSNKVTEKGKDVELRCDPISGHTALYWYRQSLGQGLEFLIYFQGNSAPDKSGLPSDRFSAERTGGSVSTLTIQRTQQEDSAVYLCASSSWGQGGYGYTFGSGTRLTVV.

V is TRBV5-4 and J is TRBJ2-1; maybe TRBD1 (5 bases). This CDR3 has 14 residues. Germline CDR1 reads SGHNT; CDR2 reads YYREEE (reference sequence). V shed 1 base and J shed 5 bases, with 10 bases lying between them. The CDR3 DNA reads as TGTGCCAGCAGCTTGAGCGACAGCAACAATGAGCAGTTCTTC. The encoded protein is CASSLSDSNNEQFF.

The rearrangement joins TRBV6-5 to TRBJ1-5; 10 bases map to TRBD1. Germline lookup yields CDR1 MNHEY and CDR2 SVGAGI. This CDR3 is built from 15 residues. V was clipped by 5 bases and J by 6 bases; unmatched bases: 7. This CDR3 reads CASSQSTGGSQPQHF. DNA of the CDR3: TGTGCCAGCAGTCAATCGACAGGGGGCTCTCAGCCCCAGCATTTT.

The chain combines TRBV7-8 with TRBJ1-3; D unclear. The CDR3 loop spans 14 amino acids. The V gene's germline CDR1 is SGHVS and CDR2 FQNEAQ. With 5 bases removed from V and 4 bases from J, the gap between germline ends came to 12 bases. The CDR3, as DNA: TGTGCCAGCAGCCCGTTCCCGCGGGGAAACACCATATATTTT. Encoded protein: CASSPFPRGNTIYF.

The rearrangement links TRBV9 to TRBJ2-7; D might be TRBD2 (6 bases). Trimming took off 4 bases at V and 2 bases at J, with 13 bases between the two ends. CDR1 SGDLS and CDR2 YYNGEE come from the germline V gene. The CDR3 is 14 amino acids. Here the CDR3 reads CASSPEEGPYEQYF. The CDR3, as DNA: TGTGCCAGCAGCCCCGAGGAGGGCCCCTACGAGCAGTACTTC.

The V gene is TRBV10-3, the J gene TRBJ1-2; the D is unclear. V lost 3 bases to trimming and J lost 7 bases, with 18 bases between them. The CDR3 length is 15 residues. In germline, CDR1 is ENHRY, CDR2 SYGVKD. This CDR3 reads CAISDAEEIRGGYTF. CDR3 DNA: TGTGCCATCAGTGACGCAGAAGAGATACGAGGTGGCTACACCTTC.

DNA for the CDR3: TGTGCCAGCAGTTCGGCGGGAGGGAGCTCCTACAATGAGCAGTTCTTC. Encoded protein: CASSSAGGSSYNEQFF. The rearrangement uses TRBV27 and TRBJ2-1, with 9 bases identical to TRBD2. With V trimmed by 4 bases and J by 0 bases, 4 bases remained unmatched. From germline, CDR1 is MNHEY and CDR2 SMNVEV (reference sequence). This CDR3 contains 16 residues.

The CDR3 loop is CATSRDKSADTQYF. CDR3 coding DNA: TGTGCCACCAGCAGAGATAAGTCTGCGGATACGCAGTATTTT. V gene TRBV15 combines with J gene TRBJ2-3, with no clear D. The germline CDR1 and CDR2 sequences are LNHNV and YYDKDF (reference sequence). The V end lost 0 bases, the J end lost 6 bases, and 10 bases lay between the germline ends. The CDR3 runs 14 residues.

A single count supports this clone. V is TRBV27 and J is TRBJ1-1; possible D gene TRBD1, 5 bases. Germline V CDR1 and CDR2: MNHEY, SMNVEV (reference sequence). V was clipped by 6 bases and J by 0 bases, with 11 bases between them. The CDR3 is made up of 14 amino acids. This CDR3 reads CASSLAGVNTEAFF. In DNA, the CDR3 is TGTGCCAGCAGCCTCGCGGGGGTGAACACTGAAGCTTTCTTT.

This chain connects TRBV19 to TRBJ2-1, with 12 bases fitting TRBD2. The CDR3 runs to 15 residues. Germline assignment: CDR1 LNHDA and CDR2 SQIVND (reference sequence). The CDR3 coding sequence is TGTGCTACCTCACTACTAGCGGGAGGTTATAATGAGCAGTTCTTC. It is translated as CATSLLAGGYNEQFF.

This clone was seen a single time. The chain has TRBV6-1 and TRBJ1-5, with 7 bases lining up with TRBD1. This CDR3 spans 16 amino acids. The junction had 11 bases not matched to a gene; V was cut back by 3 bases and J by 6 bases. Germline lookup yields CDR1 MNHNS and CDR2 SASEGT. As DNA, the CDR3 is TGTGCCAGCAGTGACCACAACACAGGGGCCGGTCAGCCCCAGCATTTT. This encodes CASSDHNTGAGQPQHF.

This sequence joins TRBV28 and TRBJ2-3; 12 bases are a match to TRBD2. Losses at the gene ends were 6 bases for V and 2 bases for J; bases not matched to a gene: 9. This CDR3 contains 17 residues. Germline CDR1 reads MDHEN; CDR2 reads SYDVKM. The CDR3 coding sequence is TGTGCCAGCAGCCCTAGACTAGCGGGAGAGATCACAGATACGCAGTATTTT. Amino acids: CASSPRLAGEITDTQYF. The full variable domain, rest sourced from reference TRBV28 and TRBJ2-3, is DVKVTQSSRYLVKRTGEKVFLECVQDMDHENMFWYRQDPGLGLRLIYFSYDVKMKEKGDIPEGYSVSREKKERFSLILESASTNQTSMYLCASSPRLAGEITDTQYFGPGTRLTVL.

The chain links TRBV25-1 to TRBJ1-1; D gene uncertain. Trimming shortened V by 6 bases and J by 8 bases, and 10 bases separated the two germline ends. Germline assignment: CDR1 MGHDK and CDR2 SYGVNS. The CDR3 is 11 residues long. The CDR3 coding sequence is TGTGCCAGCAGGGTGCTAGAAGAAGCTTTCTTT. This codes for CASRVLEEAFF.

This sequence joins TRBV27 and TRBJ2-7; D unclear. Germline values: CDR1 MNHEY, CDR2 SMNVEV (reference sequence). Trimming pared 4 bases from V and 3 bases from J, leaving 4 bases between. The CDR3 spans 11 residues. CDR3 DNA: TGTGCCAGCAGTTCAGGCTACGAGCAGTACTTC. Protein product: CASSSGYEQYF.

This clone has a single count. The chain uses TRBV27 and TRBJ1-2; weak D call: TRBD1 (6 bases). V gave up 6 bases and J gave up 2 bases, with 10 bases separating them. The CDR3 is 13 residues long. Germline V gene lookup returns CDR1 MNHEY and CDR2 SMNVEV (reference sequence). DNA of the CDR3: TGTGCCAGCAGCCCAGGACAGAACTATGGCTACACCTTC. This codes for CASSPGQNYGYTF.

V usage is TRBV6-1 and J usage is TRBJ2-1; the match to TRBD2 covers 7 bases. J gave up 9 bases and V 2 bases, and 10 bases lay outside the gene matches. The CDR3 consists of 15 residues. Germline assignment: CDR1 MNHNS and CDR2 SASEGT. CDR3 bases: TGTGCCAGCAGTGAATACGACGGGAGGCCTACTGAGCAGTTCTTC. Translation: CASSEYDGRPTEQFF.

The V call is TRBV7-8, the J call TRBJ1-2, with a tentative D call TRBD1 (5 bases). The CDR3 extends over 14 amino acids. V was shortened by 4 bases and J by 0 bases, with 9 bases between the two germline ends. The V gene's germline CDR1 is SGHVS and CDR2 FQNEAQ. Written as DNA, the CDR3 is TGTGCCAGCAGCTCCGGGGGGGCTAACTATGGCTACACCTTC. As protein: CASSSGGANYGYTF. The full variable domain, rest sourced from reference TRBV7-8 and TRBJ1-2, is GAGVSQSPRYKVAKRGQDVALRCDPISGHVSLFWYQQALGQGPEFLTYFQNEAQLDKSGLPSDRFFAERPEGSVSTLKIQRTQQEDSAVYLCASSSGGANYGYTFGSGTRLTVV.

V gene TRBV7-9 combines with J gene TRBJ1-1, with TRBD1 identical over 7 bases. V trimming: 9 bases; J trimming: 3 bases; junction bases outside the gene matches: 13. CDR1 and CDR2 (germline): SEHNR, FQNEAQ (reference sequence). CDR3 length: 15 residues. CDR3 nucleotide sequence: TGTGCCAGTGGGGACAGCCTTAACGGGGACACTGAAGCTTTCTTT. Residues: CASGDSLNGDTEAFF.

The genes are TRBV27 and TRBJ2-7; 8 bases line up with TRBD1. The CDR3 consists of 14 residues. Germline V CDR1 and CDR2: MNHEY, SMNVEV (reference sequence). V dropped 4 bases and J dropped 3; count of bases not matched to a gene: 5. The CDR3 DNA reads TGTGCCAGCAGTTACGGACAGGGAGACTACGAGCAGTACTTC. Encoded protein: CASSYGQGDYEQYF.

This chain joins TRBV6-6 and TRBJ2-1, with D maybe TRBD1 (6 bases). V was clipped by 2 bases and J by 8 bases, with 16 bases between them. The CDR3 loop spans 15 amino acids. Germline CDR1 reads MNHNY; CDR2 reads SVGAGI (reference sequence). In nucleotides, the CDR3 is TGTGCCAGCAGTTACGGGGGCTACAGAGACGATGAGCAGTTCTTC. Its translation is CASSYGGYRDDEQFF.